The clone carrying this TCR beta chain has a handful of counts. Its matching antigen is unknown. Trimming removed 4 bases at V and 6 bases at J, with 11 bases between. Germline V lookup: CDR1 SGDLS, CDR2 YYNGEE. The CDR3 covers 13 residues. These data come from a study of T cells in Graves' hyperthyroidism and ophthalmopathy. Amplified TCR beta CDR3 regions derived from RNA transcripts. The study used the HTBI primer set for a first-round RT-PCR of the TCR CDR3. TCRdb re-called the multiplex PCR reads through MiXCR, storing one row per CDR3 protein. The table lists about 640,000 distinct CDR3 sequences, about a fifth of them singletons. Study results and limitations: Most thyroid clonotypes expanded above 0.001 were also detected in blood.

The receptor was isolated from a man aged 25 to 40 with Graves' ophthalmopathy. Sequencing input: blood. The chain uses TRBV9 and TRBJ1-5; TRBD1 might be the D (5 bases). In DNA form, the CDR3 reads TGTGCCAGCAGCTCAGCCGGGGCTCAGCCCCAGCATTTT. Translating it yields CASSSAGAQPQHF. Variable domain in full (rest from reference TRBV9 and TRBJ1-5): DSGVTQTPKHLITATGQRVTLRCSPRSGDLSVYWYQQSLDQGLQFLIQYYNGEERAKGNILERFSAQQFPDLHSELNLSSLELGDSALYFCASSSAGAQPQHFGDGTRLSIL.